The rows below give T cell receptor beta chains drawn from one sample of a study of CD8 T cells in Susac syndrome. TCRdb redid the calling of the immunoSEQ multiplex PCR reads with MiXCR, one entry per CDR3 protein. The data show 95,000 to 150,000 distinct CDR3 sequences, roughly 94% seen once. The sequencing sample was made of CD4+ T cells from PBMCs. Every receptor here comes from a human donor in good health. Both conserved end residues are part of each CDR3. A D gene is named only where the DNA matches it firmly. Size is stated for part of the rows, as once, few or many counts, or as a class when the clone is expanded.

clone_size: .
v_call: TRBV30
d_call: TRBD1
j_call: TRBJ1-1
cdr3_aa: CAWSRQGDTEAFF
cdr3_nt: TGTGCCTGGAGCCGACAGGGGGACACTGAAGCTTTCTTT

clone_size: .
v_call: TRBV7-9
d_call: .
j_call: TRBJ2-1
cdr3_aa: CASSLAGEGGEQFF
cdr3_nt: TGTGCCAGCAGCTTAGCGGGAGAGGGAGGTGAGCAGTTCTTC

clone_size: .
v_call: TRBV2
d_call: .
j_call: TRBJ2-1
cdr3_aa: CASTPLSGEKYNEQFF
cdr3_nt: TGTGCCAGCACCCCTCTTTCGGGCGAGAAATACAATGAGCAGTTCTTC

clone_size: .
v_call: TRBV29-1
d_call: .
j_call: TRBJ1-1
cdr3_aa: CSVASRVEAFF
cdr3_nt: TGCAGCGTTGCATCCCGGGTCGAAGCTTTCTTT

clone_size: .
v_call: TRBV19
d_call: .
j_call: TRBJ2-2
cdr3_aa: CASSTDPGVDTGELFF
cdr3_nt: TGTGCCAGTAGTACCGACCCGGGCGTGGACACCGGGGAGCTGTTTTTT

clone_size: .
v_call: TRBV7-8
d_call: .
j_call: TRBJ2-3
cdr3_aa: CASSPGAGHTDTQYF
cdr3_nt: TGTGCCAGCAGCCCCGGTGCGGGCCACACAGATACGCAGTATTTT

clone_size: .
v_call: TRBV12-3/TRBV12-4
d_call: TRBD2
j_call: TRBJ2-7
cdr3_aa: CASSFVAGVVGEQYF
cdr3_nt: TGTGCCAGCAGTTTCGTAGCGGGAGTTGTGGGCGAGCAGTACTTC

clone_size: once
v_call: TRBV7-2
d_call: .
j_call: TRBJ2-7
cdr3_aa: CASSTRTGSRGEQYF
cdr3_nt: TGTGCCAGCAGCACACGTACCGGGTCCCGGGGCGAGCAGTACTTC

clone_size: .
v_call: TRBV10-3
d_call: TRBD1
j_call: TRBJ2-1
cdr3_aa: CAINPGQGLNFNEQFF
cdr3_nt: TGTGCCATCAACCCGGGACAGGGCCTAAACTTCAATGAGCAGTTCTTC

clone_size: .
v_call: TRBV6-5
d_call: TRBD1
j_call: TRBJ2-3
cdr3_aa: CASRTGGAEDTQYF
cdr3_nt: TGTGCCAGCAGGACAGGGGGCGCGGAAGATACGCAGTATTTT

clone_size: .
v_call: TRBV9
d_call: TRBD2
j_call: TRBJ2-2
cdr3_aa: CASSVGTSENTGELFF
cdr3_nt: TGTGCCAGCAGCGTAGGGACTAGCGAGAACACCGGGGAGCTGTTTTTT